This T cell receptor (beta chain) was sequenced for a study of type 1 regulatory T cells. Overall study: T-allo10 is an in vitro-generated, Tr1-enriched CD4 T cell product specific for alloantigen.

Via MiXCR, TCRdb re-called the reads, giving one row per CDR3 protein. Of around 62,000 distinct CDR3 sequences in the sample, about three fifths were seen once. Note on this clonotype: Its target is unknown.

Graft donor-derived T-allo10 cells were described as host-alloantigen-specific, anergic, and alloantigen-specifically suppressive. Looked up from germline, CDR1 is KGHDR and CDR2 is SFDVKD. V was pared by 3 bases and J by 7 bases, with 4 bases of the junction left unmatched. This CDR3 spans 14 amino acids. Sequencing input: cultured T cells, either the whole culture or a sorted T cell fraction (not recorded which). Documented subset: Tr1-enriched cell product generated in vitro against host alloantigens. The chain joins TRBV24-1 to TRBJ2-1; 8 nucleotides line up with TRBD1. The sequence was obtained from a human donor in good health. Here the CDR3 DNA reads TGTGCCACCAGTGATCTGGACAGGGTTAATGAGCAGTTCTTC. Translating gives CATSDLDRVNEQFF.